This TCR beta chain comes out of a study of blood T cell repertoires in COVID-19. Overall study context: The United States, Italy and Spain provided the acute and convalescent COVID-19 samples. From T cells, B-cell-depleted T cells, or PBMCs came the material, which was cDNA or gDNA.

Authors' data handling: Amplification of reference gene primers was used by the study to estimate nucleated cell counts. TCRdb's table, derived via immunoSEQ multiplex PCR, lists solely in-frame clones and lacks some. The V and J calls and clone size were taken over from that table, and D and trimming were inferred from the DNA. The data contain under 60,000 clones, 90% of them singletons. The CDR3 runs to 13 residues. V was clipped by 4 bases and J by 6 bases; unmatched bases: 2. The germline CDR1 and CDR2 sequences are LNHDA and SQIVND (reference sequence). The TCR was taken from a man in his forties or fifties with acute or convalescent COVID-19. Sequenced material: peripheral blood. V and J are TRBV19 and TRBJ2-2; 7 bases agree with TRBD2. CDR3: CASSTGLAGELFF. CDR3 nucleotides: TGTGCCAGTAGTACAGGACTAGCCGGGGAGCTGTTTTTT.